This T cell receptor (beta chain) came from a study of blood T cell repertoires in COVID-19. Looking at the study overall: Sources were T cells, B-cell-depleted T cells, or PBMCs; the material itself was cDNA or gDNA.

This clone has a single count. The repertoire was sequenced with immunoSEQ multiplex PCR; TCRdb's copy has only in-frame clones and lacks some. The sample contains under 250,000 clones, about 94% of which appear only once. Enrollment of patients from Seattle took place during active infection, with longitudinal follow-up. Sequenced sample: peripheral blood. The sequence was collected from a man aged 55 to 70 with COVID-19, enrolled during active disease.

The CDR3 sequence: CASSSEREQYF. DNA for the CDR3: TGCGCCAGCAGCTCTGAGCGGGAGCAGTACTTC. The chain carries TRBV5-1 and TRBJ2-7, with TRBD2 as a possible D gene (5 bases). Per germline, CDR1 SGHRS and CDR2 YFSETQ. The CDR3 loop spans 11 amino acids. The ends were cut back, 3 bases at V and 7 bases at J, with 8 bases in the middle. Complete variable domain (other parts from reference TRBV5-1 and TRBJ2-7): KAGVTQTPRYLIKTRGQQVTLSCSPISGHRSVSWYQQTPGQGLQFLFEYFSETQRNKGNFPGRFSGRQFSNSRSEMNVSTLELGDSALYLCASSSEREQYFGPGTRLTVT.